One TCR beta chain is described in this entry. Its target is unknown. The sample comes from a study of beta chain features in type 1 diabetes. General observations from the study: The naive, central memory and Treg TCRB repertoires of patients appeared to be more similar to one another than those of healthy donors. The study found moderately but significantly shorter TCRB CDR3s in all four CD4+ subsets of Type 1 diabetes patients. No resolution was reached here on whether HLA type influences TCRB rearrangement.

Of the isolated RNA, all was reverse transcribed, and so the sequenced material was expressed TCRB transcripts. Profiled with immunoSEQ multiplex PCR; TCRdb holds only in-frame clones, not every one. The sample gives some 44,000 clones, roughly 49% of which show up once; approximately 2% is in the top ten. Each donor gave one heparinised blood draw averaging around 120 mL. Trimming cost V 5 bases and J 3 bases, with 13 bases left between them. The germline gives CDR1 MDHEN, CDR2 SYDVKM. This CDR3 is built from 14 residues. The clonotype originates from a woman between 18 and 29 years old in good health. The V gene is TRBV28, the J gene TRBJ1-1; a possible D gene is TRBD1 (6 bases). Material for sequencing was Tregs from blood. CDR3 sequence reads: CASSLSQGYTEAFF. CDR3 DNA: TGTGCCAGCAGTCTTAGTCAGGGGTACACTGAAGCTTTCTTT.